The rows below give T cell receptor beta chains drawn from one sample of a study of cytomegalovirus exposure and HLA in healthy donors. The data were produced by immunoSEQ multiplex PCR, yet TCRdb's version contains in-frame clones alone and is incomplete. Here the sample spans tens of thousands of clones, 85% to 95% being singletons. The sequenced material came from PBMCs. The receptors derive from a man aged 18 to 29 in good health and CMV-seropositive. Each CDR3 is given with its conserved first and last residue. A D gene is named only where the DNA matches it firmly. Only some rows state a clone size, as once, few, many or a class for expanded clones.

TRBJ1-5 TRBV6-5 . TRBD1 TGTGCCAGCAGTTCGGGACAGGGCCCAGGGCCCCAGCATTTT CASSSGQGPGPQHF
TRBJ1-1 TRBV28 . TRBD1 TGTGCCAGCACCACAGGGGGCGTGAACACTGAAGCTTTCTTT CASTTGGVNTEAFF
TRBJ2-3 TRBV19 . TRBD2 TGTGCCTCAAGGGCTAGCGGGAGTATGGGAAATACGCAGTATTTT CASRASGSMGNTQYF
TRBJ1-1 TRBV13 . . TGTGCCAGCAGCTCGCGCGGGGGCATGAACACTGAAGCTTTCTTT CASSSRGGMNTEAFF
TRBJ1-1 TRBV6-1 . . TGTGCCAGTCGATGGGCCGCTACGCTGAACACTGAAGCTTTCTTT CASRWAATLNTEAFF
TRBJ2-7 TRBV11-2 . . TGTGCCAGCAGCTTACCGTCCTACGAGCAGTACTTC CASSLPSYEQYF
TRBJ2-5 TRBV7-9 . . TGTGCCAGCAGCTTAGGAGGGCTTCAAGAGACCCAGTACTTC CASSLGGLQETQYF
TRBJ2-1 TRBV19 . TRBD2 TGTGCCAGTAGTATACCCGCTAGCGGATCCAATGAGCAGTTCTTC CASSIPASGSNEQFF
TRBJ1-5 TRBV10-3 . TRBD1 TGTGCCATCAGTGATCAAGGGGGCGGTCAGCCCCAGCATTTT CAISDQGGGQPQHF
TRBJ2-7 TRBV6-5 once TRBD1 TGTGCCAGCAGAAGGGGGCAGGGGGCCTACGAGCAGTACTTC CASRRGQGAYEQYF
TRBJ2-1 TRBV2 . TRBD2 TGTGCCAGCAAAAGACTAGCGGACATCAATGAGCAGTTCTTC CASKRLADINEQFF
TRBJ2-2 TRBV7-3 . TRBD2 TGTGCCAGCAGGATCGGACTAGCGGGAGTTGACACCGGGGAGCTGTTTTTT CASRIGLAGVDTGELFF
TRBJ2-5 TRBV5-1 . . TGCGCCAGCAGCTGGGGTGCGGGACAGGAGACCCAGTACTTC CASSWGAGQETQYF
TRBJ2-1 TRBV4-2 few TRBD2 TGTGCCAGCAGCCGAGGGGGACTAGCGGGACCAAATGAGCAGTTCTTC CASSRGGLAGPNEQFF
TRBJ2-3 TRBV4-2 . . TGTGCCAGCAGCCCTCACCAGGCGGGGTCGTCCCAAGGTTGGACGCAGTATTTT CASSPHQAGSSQGWTQYF
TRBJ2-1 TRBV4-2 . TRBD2 TGTGCCAGCAGCCAAGTCAGAGGACTAGCGGGGGGTATTGAGCAGTTCTTC CASSQVRGLAGGIEQFF
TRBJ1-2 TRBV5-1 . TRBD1 TGCGCCAGCAGACCGGGACAGGGCGGGGATGGCTACACCTTC CASRPGQGGDGYTF
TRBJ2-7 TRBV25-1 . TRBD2 TGTGCCAGCCGCCGGGGGGTGGCAGACTACTACGAGCAGTACTTC CASRRGVADYYEQYF
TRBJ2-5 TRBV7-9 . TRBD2 TGTGCCAGCAGCGGGGGACTAGCGGGAGGTCCCGAGACCCAGTACTTC CASSGGLAGGPETQYF
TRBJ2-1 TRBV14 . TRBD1 TGTGCCAGCAGCCGAGACCCGGGACAGGGGTTAAATGAGCAGTTCTTC CASSRDPGQGLNEQFF
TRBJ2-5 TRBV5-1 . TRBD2 TGCGCCAGCAGCTTGGGACTGAGCGGGGGGGAGACCCAGTACTTC CASSLGLSGGETQYF
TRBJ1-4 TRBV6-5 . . TGTGCCAGCAGTTCCTCCAGTGAAAAACTGTTTTTT CASSSSSEKLFF
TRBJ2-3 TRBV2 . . TGTGCCAGCAGTGACGATGCGAGGCCCCCAGATACGCAGTATTTT CASSDDARPPDTQYF
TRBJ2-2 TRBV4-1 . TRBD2 TGCGCCAGCAGCCCAGGACTAGCGGGGGGGCCCAGAACCGGGGAGCTGTTTTTT CASSPGLAGGPRTGELFF
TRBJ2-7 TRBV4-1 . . TGCGCCAGCAGCCAAGTAGGAGCGACCCACGAGCAGTACTTC CASSQVGATHEQYF
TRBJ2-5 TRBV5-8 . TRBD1 TGTGCCAGCAGGGGGCAGGGGGAATACTTC CASRGQGEYF
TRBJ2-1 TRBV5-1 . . TGCGCCAGCAGCTCCTCCGGACAATTTTATGAGCAGTTCTTC CASSSSGQFYEQFF
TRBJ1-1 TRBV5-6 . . TGTGCCAGCAGCTTGGTTCCAGGCACCATGAACACTGAAGCTTTCTTT CASSLVPGTMNTEAFF
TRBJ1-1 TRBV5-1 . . TGCGCCAGCAGAAACCGTGGGGGGGACCCGTACGCTGAAGCTTTCTTT CASRNRGGDPYAEAFF
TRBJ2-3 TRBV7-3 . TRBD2 TGTGCCAGCAGCTCGTCGGGGGGGGCAGCAGATACGCAGTATTTT CASSSSGGAADTQYF
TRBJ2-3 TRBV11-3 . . TGTGCCAGCAGCCTCTCTTCAGATACGCAGTATTTT CASSLSSDTQYF
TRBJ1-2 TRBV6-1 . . TGTGCCAGCTACAGGGAGGGCGGTGGCTACACCTTC CASYREGGGYTF
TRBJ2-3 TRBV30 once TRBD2 TGTGCCTGGTCCCTAGCGGGGGGCACAGATACGCAGTATTTT CAWSLAGGTDTQYF
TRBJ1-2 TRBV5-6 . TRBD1 TGTGCCAGCAGCTTGGGCAGGGGGCAAGGCTACACCTTC CASSLGRGQGYTF
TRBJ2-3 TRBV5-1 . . TGCGCCAGCAGCTTGTCCCAGAGCACAGATACGCAGTATTTT CASSLSQSTDTQYF
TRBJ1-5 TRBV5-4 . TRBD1 TGTGCCAGCAGCTTGGACCAAGGGGGCGGAAGCAATCAGCCCCAGCATTTT CASSLDQGGGSNQPQHF
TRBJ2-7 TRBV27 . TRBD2 TGTGCCAGCAGTTTGACTAGCGGGACAATCTACTTC CASSLTSGTIYF
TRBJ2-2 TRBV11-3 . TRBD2 TGTGCCAGCAGCCTAGAGGTAGCGGGATTCACCGGGGAGCTGTTTTTT CASSLEVAGFTGELFF
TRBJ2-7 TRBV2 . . TGTGCCAGCAGTGAGTTGGGGGGGGCAGGTAGTTCCTACGAGCAGTACTTC CASSELGGAGSSYEQYF
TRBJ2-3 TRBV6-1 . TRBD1 TGTGCCAGCAGTTTCCGGGACAGGGTTACAGATACGCAGTATTTT CASSFRDRVTDTQYF
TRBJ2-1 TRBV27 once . TGTGCCAGCAGTTTAAAGTGGCTAGTTGGGTACAATGAGCAGTTCTTC CASSLKWLVGYNEQFF
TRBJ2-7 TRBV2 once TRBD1 TGTGCCAGCAGCCCCCAGGACAGGGAAAGCTACGAGCAGTACTTC CASSPQDRESYEQYF
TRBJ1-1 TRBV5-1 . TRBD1 TGCGCCAGCAGCCGCACAGGGGGGGGAGCTTTCTTT CASSRTGGGAFF